The entry below gives a single T cell receptor beta chain sequence along with its context. What it recognizes is unknown. The CDR3 length is 18 residues. The data were obtained in a study of CD8 T cells in ankylosing spondylitis. Study-wide points: A TCR beta motif of 7 to 9 highly homologous variants seemed to mark ankylosing spondylitis blood. Certain motif variants had earlier been reported in reactive arthritis synovial fluid and blood. Reported data indicate significant enrichment of disease-linked clones within matched ankylosing spondylitis synovial fluid.

Each TCR beta library was made by quantitative 5'-RACE that incorporated molecular barcodes. TCRdb re-analysed the 5' RACE reads in MiXCR, keeping a single row per CDR3 protein. Altogether 220,000 or so distinct CDR3 sequences are present, under 12% being singletons, with the ten largest covering roughly 23%. This clonotype was obtained from a male donor with ankylosing spondylitis or in good health (not recorded which). This chain uses TRBV21-1 with TRBJ1-6. TRBV21-1 is flagged as a pseudogene. Material: blood, either unsorted or a sorted T cell fraction (not recorded which). As DNA, the CDR3 is TGTGCCAGCAGCCGAAAAAGAGTGGGGGACTCCTATAATTCACCCCTCCACTTT. Residues: CASSRKRVGDSYNSPLHF.